The 29 T cell receptor beta chains in this list originate from one sample, sequenced in a study of blood T cell repertoires in COVID-19. The method was immunoSEQ multiplex PCR; TCRdb's version includes in-frame clones alone and lacks a portion of them. The sample holds 52,000 or so clones, roughly 85% seen once. The sequencing sample was made of peripheral blood. The receptor source for this set is a man of 80 years or more with acute or convalescent COVID-19.

The chain couples TRBV5-8 to TRBJ1-2, with 8 bases lining up with TRBD1. J lost 4 bases, V lost 0 bases, and 14 bases had no gene match. The CDR3 consists of 18 residues. Germline CDR1 is SGHTS and CDR2 is YDEGEE. DNA of the CDR3: TGTGCCAGCAGCTTGGCCTCTGGCCTAGGGACAGGCTTCTATGGCTACACCTTC. Amino acids: CASSLASGLGTGFYGYTF.

This clone was counted a few times. The chain recombines TRBV6-4 with TRBJ1-1; D is unresolved. Germline loops: CDR1 MRHNA, CDR2 SNTAGT. The CDR3 has 13 amino acids. V was shortened by 3 bases and J by 3 bases, with 8 bases between the two germline ends. Written as DNA, the CDR3 is TGTGCCAGCAGTGAAGAGGTGCACACTGAAGCTTTCTTT. This translates into CASSEEVHTEAFF.

The V call is TRBV5-1, the J call TRBJ1-1; D is ambiguous. The ends were cut back, 5 bases at V and 2 bases at J, with 10 bases in the middle. Looked up from germline, CDR1 is SGHRS and CDR2 is YFSETQ. The CDR3 runs 13 residues. The DNA of the CDR3 is TGCGCCAGCAGGCAGTCGACAAACACTGAAGCTTTCTTT. Encoded protein: CASRQSTNTEAFF.

The chain is built from TRBV5-1 and TRBJ1-2, with D possibly TRBD1 on 6 matching bases. V shed 3 bases and J shed 2 bases, with 17 bases lying between them. This CDR3 spans 16 amino acids. Germline CDR1 and CDR2: SGHRS and YFSETQ. The CDR3 is CASSSEPGQSNYGYTF. The DNA for the CDR3 is TGCGCCAGCAGCTCCGAACCGGGACAATCGAACTATGGCTACACCTTC.

The V call is TRBV5-1, the J call TRBJ1-4, with TRBD1 as a possible D gene (6 bases). Germline CDR1 is SGHRS and CDR2 is YFSETQ. The CDR3 runs to 16 residues. Trimming shortened V by 3 bases and J by 2 bases, and 14 bases separated the two germline ends. Written as DNA, the CDR3 is TGCGCCAGCAGCTCCTCCACAGGGCAGACTAATGAAAAACTGTTTTTT. Residues: CASSSSTGQTNEKLFF.

The chain combines TRBV14 with TRBJ2-3; 9 nucleotides align to TRBD2. Germline CDR1 is SGHDN and CDR2 is FVKESK. The CDR3 extends over 14 amino acids. Trimming removed 1 base from V and 4 bases from J; junction bases left unmatched: 0. CDR3 nucleotide sequence: TGTGCCAGCAGCCAAGGGACTAGCGCAGATACGCAGTATTTT. Translating gives CASSQGTSADTQYF.

The chain uses TRBV9 and TRBJ2-1; 7 bases match TRBD1. CDR1 is SGDLS, CDR2 YYNGEE, per germline. CDR3 length equals 16 residues. Unmatched junction bases numbered 7, after V lost 0 bases and J lost 4 bases. CDR3 loop: CASSVAHRDSYNEQFF. The CDR3 nucleotides read TGTGCCAGCAGCGTAGCCCACCGGGACAGTTACAATGAGCAGTTCTTC.

The rearrangement joins TRBV5-1 to TRBJ2-4; 7 bases are shared with TRBD1. V dropped 4 bases and J dropped 0; count of bases not matched to a gene: 4. This CDR3 has 15 amino acids. Germline-derived CDR1 and CDR2 are SGHRS and YFSETQ. CDR3 bases: TGCGCCAGCAGCCGGCCAGGGGGAGCCAAAAACATTCAGTACTTC. It yields the protein CASSRPGGAKNIQYF.

A remark on this clone: One junction end disagrees with the germline gene, perhaps due to a read error. V and J are TRBV11-2 and TRBJ1-6, with 9 bases that match TRBD1. Germline CDR1 and CDR2: SGHAT and FQNNGV. This CDR3 contains 15 residues. The CDR3 sequence is CASNLQGAGNSPLHF. Here the CDR3 DNA reads TGTGCCAGCAACTTACAGGGGGCGGGAAATTCACCCCTCCACTTT.

This chain connects TRBV18 to TRBJ2-1, with 15 bases that match TRBD2. Germline CDR1 KGHSH, CDR2 LQKENI. This CDR3 contains 16 residues. The V gene end was trimmed by 6 bases and the J gene end by 6 bases; junction bases not matched to a gene: 6. The DNA for the CDR3 is TGTGCCAGCTCCCGGACTAGCGGGGGGGCCGGCAATGAGCAGTTCTTC. It encodes CASSRTSGGAGNEQFF.

V is TRBV19 and J is TRBJ1-2, with a tentative D call TRBD1 (5 bases). Germline assignment: CDR1 LNHDA and CDR2 SQIVND (reference sequence). The V end lost 3 bases, the J end lost 7 bases, and 18 bases lay between the germline ends. CDR3 size: 15 residues. This CDR3 reads CASSIGRAGLRGYTF. The CDR3 nucleotides are TGTGCCAGTAGTATTGGCAGGGCGGGACTCCGTGGCTACACCTTC.

The chain has TRBV6-5 and TRBJ1-1, with 7 bases fitting TRBD1. In germline, CDR1 is MNHEY, CDR2 SVGAGI. V shed 5 bases, J shed 0 bases, and the junction held 3 bases outside the gene matches. This CDR3 has 14 amino acids. DNA for the CDR3: TGTGCCAGCAGTAAGGGACAGCTGAACACTGAAGCTTTCTTT. Its protein product is CASSKGQLNTEAFF.

The V and J genes are TRBV10-1 and TRBJ2-7, with 7 bases matching TRBD1. In germline, CDR1 is WNHNN, CDR2 SYGVQD (reference sequence). The CDR3 length is 14 residues. V trimming: 3 bases; J trimming: 0 bases; junction bases outside the gene matches: 2. CDR3 sequence (DNA): TGCGCCAGCAGTGATCGACAGGGCTCCTACGAGCAGTACTTC. Its protein is CASSDRQGSYEQYF.

The chain joins TRBV6-6 to TRBJ1-6; 10 nucleotides align to TRBD1. The CDR3 contains 13 residues. Germline V gives CDR1 MNHNY, CDR2 SVGAGI (reference sequence). Trimming cost V 2 bases and J 11 bases; bases outside gene matches: 0. Written as DNA, the CDR3 is TGTGCCAGCAGTTACGGGACAGGGGCACCCCTCCACTTT. It is translated as CASSYGTGAPLHF.

The chain carries TRBV6-6 and TRBJ1-1, with TRBD1 matching 7 bases. V was pared by 4 bases and J by 1 base, with 6 bases of the junction left unmatched. Per the germline V gene, CDR1 is MNHNY and CDR2 is SVGAGI (reference sequence). CDR3 length: 15 residues. DNA of the CDR3: TGTGCCAGCAGTTCACGGGGACAGTCGAACACTGAAGCTTTCTTT. Translation gives CASSSRGQSNTEAFF.

This chain joins TRBV6-5 and TRBJ1-5; 9 positions agree with TRBD1. The CDR3 runs to 15 residues. V was clipped by 5 bases and J by 2 bases; unmatched bases: 4. Germline CDR1 and CDR2: MNHEY and SVGAGI. DNA for the CDR3: TGTGCCAGCAGTAGGGGACAGGGAGGCAATCAGCCCCAGCATTTT. Translating gives CASSRGQGGNQPQHF.

The V gene is TRBV10-1, the J gene TRBJ2-1; 7 bases line up with TRBD2. Trimming cost V 5 bases and J 3 bases; bases outside gene matches: 10. The CDR3 sequence is 16 residues long. The germline gives CDR1 WNHNN, CDR2 SYGVQD (reference sequence). The CDR3 is CASSSSFGTNYNEQFF. In DNA, the CDR3 is TGCGCCAGCAGTTCGAGCTTCGGGACTAACTACAATGAGCAGTTCTTC.

The V gene is TRBV9, the J gene TRBJ1-3; D call uncertain. Germline V CDR1 and CDR2: SGDLS, YYNGEE. The V end was cut by 1 base, the J end by 8 bases, with 7 bases between. This CDR3 has 12 amino acids. The CDR3 is CASSVIGDTIYF. DNA of the CDR3: TGTGCCAGCAGCGTAATAGGAGACACCATATATTTT. Complete variable domain (other parts from reference TRBV9 and TRBJ1-3): DSGVTQTPKHLITATGQRVTLRCSPRSGDLSVYWYQQSLDQGLQFLIQYYNGEERAKGNILERFSAQQFPDLHSELNLSSLELGDSALYFCASSVIGDTIYFGEGSWLTVV.

This chain connects TRBV5-8 to TRBJ1-6; weak D call: TRBD1 (6 bases). Germline values: CDR1 SGHTS, CDR2 YDEGEE. Trimming stripped 0 bases from V and 8 bases from J, with 9 bases between. This CDR3 has 14 amino acids. The DNA for the CDR3 is TGTGCCAGCAGCTTGGGAAACAGGGATTCACCCCTCCACTTT. It yields the protein CASSLGNRDSPLHF.

The rearrangement links TRBV7-2 to TRBJ2-7, with 7 bases lining up with TRBD2. V was pared by 4 bases and J by 5 bases, with 11 bases of the junction left unmatched. CDR1 SGHTA and CDR2 FQGNSA come from the germline V gene. This CDR3 contains 15 residues. This CDR3 reads CASSSGLGGVHEQYF. Written as DNA, the CDR3 is TGTGCCAGCAGCTCCGGACTAGGTGGGGTCCACGAGCAGTACTTC.

This clone was seen once. CDR3 bases: TGTGCCAGCAGCTTCCGACAGGGAACTAATGAAAAACTGTTTTTT. Protein sequence: CASSFRQGTNEKLFF. The chain employs TRBV7-2 and TRBJ1-4; 7 bases agree with TRBD1. The length of the CDR3 is 15 residues. The V and J ends lost 3 bases and 1 base, in that order; junction bases with no gene match: 2. Germline V gives CDR1 SGHTA, CDR2 FQGNSA.

The CDR3 region has the DNA TGTGCCAGCAGCTACAGGGGAGGTAGAACTGAAGCTTTCTTT. Protein product: CASSYRGGRTEAFF. The chain recombines TRBV7-2 with TRBJ1-1, with 7 bases identical to TRBD1. The germline V gene encodes CDR1 SGHTA and CDR2 FQGNSA. V was pared by 4 bases and J by 5 bases, with 7 bases of the junction left unmatched. The CDR3 spans 14 residues. The full variable domain, rest sourced from reference TRBV7-2 and TRBJ1-1, is GAGVSQSPSNKVTEKGKDVELRCDPISGHTALYWYRQSLGQGLEFLIYFQGNSAPDKSGLPSDRFSAERTGGSVSTLTIQRTQQEDSAVYLCASSYRGGRTEAFFGQGTRLTVV.

This rearrangement joins TRBV6-2 or TRBV6-3 to TRBJ2-1; D might be TRBD1 (5 bases). The germline gives CDR1 MNHEY, CDR2 SVGEGT. This CDR3 is 13 amino acids long. Trimming shortened V by 3 bases and J by 9 bases, and 12 bases separated the two germline ends. The CDR3 DNA sequence: TGTGCCAGCAGTTATAAGGGGATTGGTGAGCAGTTCTTC. Translated: CASSYKGIGEQFF.

This clone was counted a few times. This chain uses TRBV5-4 with TRBJ1-1, with TRBD1 matching over 7 bases. Trimming removed 5 bases from V and 1 base from J; junction bases left unmatched: 5. Germline values: CDR1 SGHNT, CDR2 YYREEE (reference sequence). This CDR3 has 14 amino acids. The CDR3 region is CASRHDRENTEAFF. DNA of the CDR3: TGTGCCAGCAGGCACGACAGGGAGAACACTGAAGCTTTCTTT.

This clone was observed a few times. The rearrangement uses TRBV21-1 and TRBJ1-6. TRBV21-1 is a listed pseudogene. This CDR3 region has 17 residues. CDR3 nucleotides: TGTGCCAGCAGCAAAGTAGGCGGTAACTCCTATAATTCACCCCTCCACTTT. It yields the protein CASSKVGGNSYNSPLHF.

V gene TRBV14 combines with J gene TRBJ2-5; D perhaps matches TRBD1 (5 bases). The CDR3 contains 14 residues. Deletions cut 1 base from V and 0 bases from J, with 6 bases between. Germline CDR1 is SGHDN and CDR2 is FVKESK. CDR3 region: CASSQGTNQETQYF. As DNA, the CDR3 is TGTGCCAGCAGCCAAGGGACAAACCAAGAGACCCAGTACTTC.

The chain couples TRBV11-2 to TRBJ2-2; 7 bases agree with TRBD1. Germline CDR1 is SGHAT and CDR2 is FQNNGV. The CDR3 runs 14 residues. V lost 2 bases, J lost 5 bases, and 2 bases stayed unmatched. The CDR3 loop is CASSLTGATGELFF. As DNA, the CDR3 is TGTGCCAGCAGCTTAACAGGGGCAACCGGGGAGCTGTTTTTT.

The chain has TRBV6-2 or TRBV6-3 and TRBJ2-3; a possible D gene is TRBD2 (6 bases). This CDR3 is built from 15 residues. Germline-derived CDR1 and CDR2 are MNHEY and SVGEGT. Between the trimmed V and J ends, which lost 6 bases and 0 bases, there was a span of 13 bases. The CDR3 bases are TGTGCCAGCAGCTGGGACTCCACTAGCACAGATACGCAGTATTTT. Its translation is CASSWDSTSTDTQYF.

The V and J genes are TRBV6-5 and TRBJ1-5; D is perhaps TRBD1 (6 bases). CDR3 length equals 16 residues. Looked up from germline, CDR1 is MNHEY and CDR2 is SVGAGI. V was trimmed by 4 bases and J by 5 bases, leaving 18 bases between them. The CDR3 coding sequence is TGTGCCAGCAGTTCTAATGGGGGGGGCGAGGATCAGCCCCAGCATTTT. This gives the protein CASSSNGGGEDQPQHF.